The present entry profiles one TCR beta chain with its context. Antigen specificity is unknown. CDR1 is SNHLY and CDR2 is FYNNEI in the germline V gene. With V trimmed by 5 bases and J by 4 bases, 12 bases remained unmatched. The CDR3 loop spans 16 amino acids. This entry belongs to a study of cytomegalovirus exposure and HLA in healthy donors. Notes on the study in general: Earlier findings revealed that most TCR beta V segments proved productive either about 87% or about 30% of the time.

The PCR was carried out with 60 Vbeta primers and 13 Jbeta primers. Using immunoSEQ multiplex PCR, the repertoire was profiled, and TCRdb retains in-frame clones only, with some absent. The sample yields 120,000 to 150,000 clones, roughly 80% seen once. The chain links TRBV2 to TRBJ1-1, with 8 positions matching TRBD1. The TCR sequence derives from a male donor in good health and CMV-seronegative. The sequencing input was PBMCs. Here the CDR3 reads CASSTQGVRFGTEAFF. The CDR3 DNA reads as TGTGCCAGCAGTACACAGGGGGTCCGTTTTGGCACTGAAGCTTTCTTT.